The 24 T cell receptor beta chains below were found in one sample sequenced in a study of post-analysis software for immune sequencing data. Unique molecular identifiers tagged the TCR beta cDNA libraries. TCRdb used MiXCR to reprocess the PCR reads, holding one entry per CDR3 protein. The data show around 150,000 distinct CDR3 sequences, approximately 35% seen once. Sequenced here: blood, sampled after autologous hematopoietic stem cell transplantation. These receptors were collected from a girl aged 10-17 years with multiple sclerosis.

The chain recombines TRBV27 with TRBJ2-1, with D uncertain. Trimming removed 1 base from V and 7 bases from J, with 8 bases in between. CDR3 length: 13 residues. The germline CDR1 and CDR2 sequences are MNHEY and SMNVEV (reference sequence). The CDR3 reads CASSLFWGNEQFF. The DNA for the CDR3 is TGTGCCAGCAGTTTATTCTGGGGAAATGAGCAGTTCTTC.

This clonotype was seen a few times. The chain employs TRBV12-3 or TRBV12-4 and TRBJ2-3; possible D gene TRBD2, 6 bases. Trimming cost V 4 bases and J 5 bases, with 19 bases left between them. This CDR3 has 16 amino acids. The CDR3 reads CASSYKFQTGGDTQYF. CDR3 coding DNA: TGTGCCAGCAGTTATAAGTTCCAGACCGGGGGAGATACGCAGTATTTT.

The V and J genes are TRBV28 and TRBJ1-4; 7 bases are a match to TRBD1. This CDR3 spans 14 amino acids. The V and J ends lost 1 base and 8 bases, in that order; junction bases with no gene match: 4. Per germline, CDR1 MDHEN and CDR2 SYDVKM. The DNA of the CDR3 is TGTGCCAGCAGTTTATCAGGGACAGCAGAAAAACTGTTTTTT. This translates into CASSLSGTAEKLFF.

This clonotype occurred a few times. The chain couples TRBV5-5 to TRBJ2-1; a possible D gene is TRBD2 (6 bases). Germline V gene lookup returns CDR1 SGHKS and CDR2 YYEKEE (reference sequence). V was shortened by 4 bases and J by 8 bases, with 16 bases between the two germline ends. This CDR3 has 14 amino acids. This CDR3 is CASSPPGGYDEQFF. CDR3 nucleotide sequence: TGTGCCAGCAGCCCCCCTGGGGGGTATGATGAGCAGTTCTTC.

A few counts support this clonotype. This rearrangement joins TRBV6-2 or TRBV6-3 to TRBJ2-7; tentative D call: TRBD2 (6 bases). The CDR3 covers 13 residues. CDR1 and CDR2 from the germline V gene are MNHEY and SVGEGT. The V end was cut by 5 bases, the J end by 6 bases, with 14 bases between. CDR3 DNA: TGTGCCAGCAGTACAACGGGGGTAAGCGAGCAGTACTTC. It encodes CASSTTGVSEQYF.

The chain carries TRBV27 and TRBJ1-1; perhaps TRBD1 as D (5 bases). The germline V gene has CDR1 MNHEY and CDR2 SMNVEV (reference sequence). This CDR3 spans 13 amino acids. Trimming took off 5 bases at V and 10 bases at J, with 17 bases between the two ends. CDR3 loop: CASSPYLGQGAFF. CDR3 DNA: TGTGCCAGCAGTCCCTATCTGGGCCAGGGAGCTTTCTTT.

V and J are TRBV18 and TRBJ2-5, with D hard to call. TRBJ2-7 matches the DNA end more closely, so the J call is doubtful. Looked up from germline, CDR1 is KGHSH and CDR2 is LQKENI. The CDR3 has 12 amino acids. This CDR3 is CASSPLLGEQYF. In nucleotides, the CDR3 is TGTGCCAGCTCACCCCTGCTGGGCGAGCAGTACTTC.

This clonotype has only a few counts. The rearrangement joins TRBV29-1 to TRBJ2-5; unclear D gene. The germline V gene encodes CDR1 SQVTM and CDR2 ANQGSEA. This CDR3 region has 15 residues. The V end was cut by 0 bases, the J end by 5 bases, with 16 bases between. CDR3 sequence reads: CSVEDYRLSSETQYF. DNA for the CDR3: TGCAGCGTTGAAGATTATCGGCTATCCTCTGAGACCCAGTACTTC. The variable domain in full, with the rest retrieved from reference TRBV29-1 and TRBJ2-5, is SAVISQKPSRDICQRGTSLTIQCQVDSQVTMMFWYRQQPGQSLTLIATANQGSEATYESGFVIDKFPISRPNLTFSTLTVSNMSPEDSSIYLCSVEDYRLSSETQYFGPGTRLLVL.

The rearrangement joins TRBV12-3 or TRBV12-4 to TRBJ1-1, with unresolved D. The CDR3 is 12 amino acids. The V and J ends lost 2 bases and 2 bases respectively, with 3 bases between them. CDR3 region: CASSLLNTEAFF. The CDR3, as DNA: TGTGCCAGCAGTTTACTAAACACTGAAGCTTTCTTT.

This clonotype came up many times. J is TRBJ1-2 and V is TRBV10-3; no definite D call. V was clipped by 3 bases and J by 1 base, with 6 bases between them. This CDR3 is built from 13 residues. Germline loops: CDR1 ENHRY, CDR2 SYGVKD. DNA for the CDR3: TGTGCCATCAGTGAAACAGATAACTATGGCTACACCTTC. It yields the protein CAISETDNYGYTF.

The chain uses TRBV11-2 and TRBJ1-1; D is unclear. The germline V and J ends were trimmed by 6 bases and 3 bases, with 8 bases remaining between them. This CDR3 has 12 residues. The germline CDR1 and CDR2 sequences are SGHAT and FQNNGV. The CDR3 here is CASRWGDTEAFF. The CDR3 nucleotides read TGTGCCAGCAGATGGGGAGACACTGAAGCTTTCTTT.

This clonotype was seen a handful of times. CDR3 nucleotide sequence: TGCAGTGCTAGAGACCCTAGGGCCGTCACGGAGCAGTTCTTC. Protein: CSARDPRAVTEQFF. The V call is TRBV20-1, the J call TRBJ2-1; D is undetermined. This CDR3 comprises 14 residues. V was cut by 0 bases and J by 10 bases, with 16 bases left in between. The germline V gene encodes CDR1 DFQATT and CDR2 SNEGSKA (reference sequence).

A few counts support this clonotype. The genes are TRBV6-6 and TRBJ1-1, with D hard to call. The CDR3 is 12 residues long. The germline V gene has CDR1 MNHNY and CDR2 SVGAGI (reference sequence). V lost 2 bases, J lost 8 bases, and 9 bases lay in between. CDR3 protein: CASSYADIEAFF. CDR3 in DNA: TGTGCCAGCAGTTACGCAGACATCGAAGCTTTCTTT.

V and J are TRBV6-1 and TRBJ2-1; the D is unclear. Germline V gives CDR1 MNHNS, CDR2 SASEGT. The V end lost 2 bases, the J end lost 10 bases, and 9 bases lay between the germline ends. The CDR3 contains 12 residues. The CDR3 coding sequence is TGTGCCAGCAGTGAAAGAATGGAGGAGCAGTTCTTC. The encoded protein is CASSERMEEQFF.

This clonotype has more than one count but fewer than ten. The CDR3 DNA is TGTGCCAGCAGTTTAGTCAGGGGACATGAAAAACTGTTTTTT. It codes for CASSLVRGHEKLFF. V is TRBV28 and J is TRBJ1-4, with a weak D call TRBD1 (6 bases). From germline, CDR1 is MDHEN and CDR2 SYDVKM. The CDR3 spans 14 residues. V lost 2 bases and J 6 bases, leaving 10 bases between the germline ends.

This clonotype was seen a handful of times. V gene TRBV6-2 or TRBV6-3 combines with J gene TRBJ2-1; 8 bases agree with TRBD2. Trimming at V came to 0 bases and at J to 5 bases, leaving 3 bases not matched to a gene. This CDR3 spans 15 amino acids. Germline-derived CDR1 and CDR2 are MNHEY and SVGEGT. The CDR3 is CASSYSSGGNNEQFF. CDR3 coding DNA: TGTGCCAGCAGTTACTCGTCGGGGGGGAACAATGAGCAGTTCTTC.

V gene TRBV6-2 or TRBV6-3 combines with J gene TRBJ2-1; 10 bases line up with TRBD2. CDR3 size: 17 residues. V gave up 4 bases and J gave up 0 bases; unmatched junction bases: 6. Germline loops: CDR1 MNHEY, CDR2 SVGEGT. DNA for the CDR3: TGTGCCAGCAGTTCCCTAGCGGGGGACAGCTCCTACAATGAGCAGTTCTTC. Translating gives CASSSLAGDSSYNEQFF.

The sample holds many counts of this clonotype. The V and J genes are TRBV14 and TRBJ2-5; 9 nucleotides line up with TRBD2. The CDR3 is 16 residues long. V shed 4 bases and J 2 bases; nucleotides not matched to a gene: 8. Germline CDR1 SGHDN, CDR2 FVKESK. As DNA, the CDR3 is TGTGCCAGCAGCCTGTTAGCGGGAGTTCTACAAGAGACCCAGTACTTC. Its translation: CASSLLAGVLQETQYF.

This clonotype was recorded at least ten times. The CDR3 protein is CASSRDGGAYNEQFF. The CDR3 coding sequence is TGCGCCAGCAGCCGGGATGGTGGGGCCTACAATGAGCAGTTCTTC. V usage is TRBV5-1 and J usage is TRBJ2-1; possibly TRBD2 for D (5 bases). Deletions cut 4 bases from V and 2 bases from J, with 13 bases between. Per the germline V gene, CDR1 is SGHRS and CDR2 is YFSETQ. The CDR3 has 15 residues.

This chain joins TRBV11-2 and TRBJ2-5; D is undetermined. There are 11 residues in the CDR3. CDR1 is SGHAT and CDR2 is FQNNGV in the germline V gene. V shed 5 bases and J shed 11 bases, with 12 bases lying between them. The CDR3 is CASSRPAKQYF. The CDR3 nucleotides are TGTGCCAGCAGCCGCCCCGCCAAGCAGTACTTC.

The DNA for the CDR3 is TGTGCCAGCAGTTCCTTGGGGGGGACAGGGCATGGCTACACCTTC. This codes for CASSSLGGTGHGYTF. The rearrangement joins TRBV7-3 to TRBJ1-2; 9 bases fit TRBD1. Germline assignment: CDR1 SGHTA and CDR2 FQGTGA. V trimming: 6 bases; J trimming: 6 bases; junction bases outside the gene matches: 11. CDR3 size: 15 residues.

The chain's CDR3 is CASSLAGQGADIQYF. CDR3 nucleotides: TGTGCCAGCAGCTTAGCTGGCCAGGGGGCTGACATTCAGTACTTC. J is TRBJ2-4 and V is TRBV7-2, with 8 bases fitting TRBD1. The germline V gene has CDR1 SGHTA and CDR2 FQGNSA. The CDR3 extends over 15 amino acids. The ends lost 0 bases at V and 8 bases at J; junction bases unmatched: 6. Combining the CDR3 with reference TRBV7-2 and TRBJ2-4 gives the whole variable domain GAGVSQSPSNKVTEKGKDVELRCDPISGHTALYWYRQSLGQGLEFLIYFQGNSAPDKSGLPSDRFSAERTGGSVSTLTIQRTQQEDSAVYLCASSLAGQGADIQYFGAGTRLSVL.

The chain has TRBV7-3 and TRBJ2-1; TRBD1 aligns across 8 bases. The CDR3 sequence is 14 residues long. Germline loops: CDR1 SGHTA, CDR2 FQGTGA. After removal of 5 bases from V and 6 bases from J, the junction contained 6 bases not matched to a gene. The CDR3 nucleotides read TGTGCCAGCAGCAGAACCGGGACAGGCAATGAGCAGTTCTTC. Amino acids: CASSRTGTGNEQFF.

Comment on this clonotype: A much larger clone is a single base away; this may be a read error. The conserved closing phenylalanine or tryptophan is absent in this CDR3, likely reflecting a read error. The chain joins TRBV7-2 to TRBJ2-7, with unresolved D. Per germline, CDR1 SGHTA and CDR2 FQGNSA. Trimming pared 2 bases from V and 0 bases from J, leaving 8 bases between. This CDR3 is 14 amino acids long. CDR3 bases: TGTGCCAGCAGCTTATCCAGGAGCTCCTACGAGCAGTACTGC. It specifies CASSLSRSSYEQYC.